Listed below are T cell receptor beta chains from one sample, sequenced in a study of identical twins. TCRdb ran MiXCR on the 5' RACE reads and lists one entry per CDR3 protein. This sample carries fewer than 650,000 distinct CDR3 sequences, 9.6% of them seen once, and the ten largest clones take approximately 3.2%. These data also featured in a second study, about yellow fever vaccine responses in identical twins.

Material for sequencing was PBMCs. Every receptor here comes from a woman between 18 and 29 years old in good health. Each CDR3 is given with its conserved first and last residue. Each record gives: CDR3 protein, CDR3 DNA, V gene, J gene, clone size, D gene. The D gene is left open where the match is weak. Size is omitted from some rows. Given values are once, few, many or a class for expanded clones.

CASSPGQGRNQPQHF	TGTGCCAGCAGCCCCGGACAGGGACGCAATCAGCCCCAGCATTTT	TRBV27	TRBJ1-5	many	TRBD1
CSARSSYRTYEQYF	TGCAGTGCTAGAAGTAGCTACCGCACCTACGAGCAGTACTTC	TRBV20-1	TRBJ2-7	few	-
CASISGPAGSEQFF	TGTGCCAGCATTAGCGGGCCCGCCGGGAGTGAGCAGTTCTTC	TRBV7-2	TRBJ2-1	few	TRBD2
CASSLLAFTDTQYF	TGTGCCAGCAGCTTGCTAGCCTTCACAGATACGCAGTATTTT	TRBV11-2	TRBJ2-3	-	-
CASSTTLEVQETQYF	TGTGCCAGCAGTACGACACTAGAAGTTCAAGAGACCCAGTACTTC	TRBV6-1	TRBJ2-5	few	-
CASGDSLSSYNEQFF	TGTGCCAGCGGGGACAGTCTAAGCTCCTACAATGAGCAGTTCTTC	TRBV27	TRBJ2-1	few	TRBD1
CASGPGVRYEQYF	TGTGCCAGCGGCCCGGGGGTTCGATACGAGCAGTACTTC	TRBV5-6	TRBJ2-7	-	-
CSVEGQVDEQYF	TGCAGCGTTGAGGGGCAGGTCGACGAGCAGTACTTC	TRBV29-1	TRBJ2-7	many	-
CASSPRGTGWGNQPQHF	TGTGCCAGTAGTCCACGCGGGACAGGGTGGGGCAATCAGCCCCAGCATTTT	TRBV19	TRBJ1-5	few	TRBD1
CASSQDTSGSIYEQYF	TGCGCCAGCAGCCAAGATACTAGCGGGAGTATCTACGAGCAGTACTTC	TRBV4-3	TRBJ2-7	-	TRBD2
CASRASRRQLYNEQFF	TGTGCCAGCAGGGCTTCCAGGCGGCAGCTATACAATGAGCAGTTCTTC	TRBV12-3/TRBV12-4	TRBJ2-1	many	-
CASRSDYATGELFF	TGTGCCAGCAGATCCGACTACGCCACCGGGGAGCTGTTTTTT	TRBV6-1	TRBJ2-2	-	-
CASSQDPLQREVANEQFF	TGTGCCAGCAGCCAAGATCCTCTCCAGCGGGAGGTAGCTAATGAGCAGTTCTTC	TRBV3-1	TRBJ2-1	few	TRBD2
CASSPPVAEFAYNSPLHF	TGTGCCAGCAGCCCTCCCGTAGCGGAGTTCGCCTACAATTCACCCCTCCACTTT	TRBV11-2	TRBJ1-6	few	-
CSASDPHNEQFF	TGCAGTGCTAGCGATCCCCACAATGAGCAGTTCTTC	TRBV20-1	TRBJ2-1	many	-
CASTAAGLNYEQYF	TGCGCCAGCACAGCCGCGGGTCTTAATTACGAGCAGTACTTC	TRBV5-1	TRBJ2-7	-	-
CASSQVLSGQLSTDTQYF	TGCGCCAGCAGCCAAGTCTTGTCCGGACAGCTAAGCACAGATACGCAGTATTTT	TRBV4-3	TRBJ2-3	-	-
CASSQDWGGTNEQFF	TGCGCCAGCAGCCAAGATTGGGGGGGTACGAATGAGCAGTTCTTC	TRBV4-3	TRBJ2-1	-	TRBD2
CASNGGLSYEQYF	TGTGCCAGCAACGGCGGGCTCTCCTACGAGCAGTACTTC	TRBV6-6	TRBJ2-7	-	-
CSALGAWETDTQYF	TGCAGCGCTTTGGGGGCCTGGGAGACAGATACGCAGTATTTT	TRBV29-1	TRBJ2-3	-	-
CATSELPLAGGTAGSEQFF	TGTGCCACCAGTGAGCTCCCACTAGCGGGAGGCACCGCTGGATCTGAGCAGTTCTTC	TRBV24-1	TRBJ2-1	-	TRBD2
CASSFGLDEDSNQPQHF	TGTGCCAGCAGTTTCGGACTAGATGAGGATAGCAATCAGCCCCAGCATTTT	TRBV12-3/TRBV12-4	TRBJ1-5	few	-
CASSRDRGRNEKLFF	TGTGCCAGCTCACGGGACAGGGGACGGAATGAAAAACTGTTTTTT	TRBV18	TRBJ1-4	few	TRBD1